Reported below is one T cell receptor beta chain. What it binds is unknown. V trimming: 5 bases; J trimming: 9 bases; junction bases outside the gene matches: 12. Germline V CDR1 and CDR2: SGHAT, FQDESV (reference sequence). This CDR3 has 15 residues. These data are taken from a study of T cell responses to AZD1222 COVID-19 vaccine. Study results and caveats: The study reported that nearly half of spike-specific TCRs target unmutated variant regions.

Method: immunoSEQ multiplex PCR; TCRdb's copy keeps in-frame clones and lacks some. The table shows more than 120,000 clones, with approximately 85% occurring only once. The sequencing here drew on peripheral blood, taken 28 days after the second dose of the MenACWY control vaccine. The genes are TRBV11-1 and TRBJ2-1, with 8 bases identical to TRBD1. The TCR was taken from an adult who received the MenACWY meningococcal vaccine as a control. CDR3 in amino acids: CASSPRTGRIGEQFF. CDR3 bases: TGTGCCAGCAGCCCCCGGACAGGGAGGATTGGTGAGCAGTTCTTC.